Below, 15 T cell receptor beta chains from the same sample are listed, as sequenced in a study of chemoradiotherapy in HPV16-positive cancers. The method was immunoSEQ multiplex PCR; TCRdb's version includes in-frame clones alone and lacks a portion of them. The sample carries 7,500 to 10,000 clones, about 68% recorded once. The sequenced sample was tumor tissue, obtained from a patient who underwent chemoradiotherapy. Receptors originate from a human donor with HPV-associated anogenital cancer.

The chain is built from TRBV27 and TRBJ1-3, with D unresolved. CDR3 length: 13 residues. Germline CDR1 MNHEY, CDR2 SMNVEV (reference sequence). The germline V and J ends were trimmed by 6 bases and 0 bases, with 6 bases remaining between them. CDR3 coding DNA: TGTGCCAGCAGCACCCTCTCTGGAAACACCATATATTTT. Its protein is CASSTLSGNTIYF.

Concerning this clone: The junction differs from germline at one of its ends, possibly a read error. This chain connects TRBV6-1 to TRBJ2-2; D not resolved. In germline, CDR1 is MNHNS, CDR2 SASEGT. The CDR3 consists of 17 residues. As DNA, the CDR3 is TGTGCCAGCAGTGAACAGTTGGGGTCAGCGAAGACCGGGGAGCTGTTTTTT. Its translation is CASSEQLGSAKTGELFF.

This clone was counted a few times. This CDR3 is CASSFVRANTGELFF. DNA of the CDR3: TGCGCCAGCAGCTTTGTCAGAGCGAACACCGGGGAGCTGTTTTTT. The V call is TRBV5-1, the J call TRBJ2-2; D call uncertain. Germline loops: CDR1 SGHRS, CDR2 YFSETQ. V shed 2 bases and J shed 0 bases, with 8 bases lying between them. This CDR3 has 15 residues.

This clone has only a few counts. This rearrangement joins TRBV13 to TRBJ2-1, with no clear D. The CDR3 is 16 residues long. CDR1 and CDR2 (germline): PRHDT, FYEKMQ (reference sequence). V was cut by 3 bases and J by 4 bases, with 16 bases left in between. CDR3 sequence: CASSLSGARLYNEQFF. The DNA for the CDR3 is TGTGCCAGCAGCTTGTCCGGAGCTAGGTTATACAATGAGCAGTTCTTC.

This clone was observed a handful of times. This chain uses TRBV10-3 with TRBJ1-3; 7 bases match TRBD1. V lost 6 bases to trimming and J lost 0 bases; unmatched junction nucleotides: 2. The CDR3 is 14 amino acids. Germline loops: CDR1 ENHRY, CDR2 SYGVKD. The CDR3 bases are TGTGCCATCAGCCAGGGGGACTCTGGAAACACCATATATTTT. Its protein is CAISQGDSGNTIYF.

J is TRBJ1-2 and V is TRBV15; D gene unclear. CDR3 length equals 15 residues. Trimming took 0 bases from V and 14 from J, leaving 22 bases between them. The germline gives CDR1 LNHNV, CDR2 YYDKDF (reference sequence). CDR3 loop: CATSRENRAVVRETF. CDR3 bases: TGTGCCACCAGCAGAGAGAACCGGGCGGTGGTTAGGGAAACCTTC. Filled out from reference TRBV15 and TRBJ1-2, the complete variable domain reads DAMVIQNPRYQVTQFGKPVTLSCSQTLNHNVMYWYQQKSSQAPKLLFHYYDKDFNNEADTPDNFQSRRPNTSFCFLDIRSPGLGDTAMYLCATSRENRAVVRETFGSGTRLTVV.

This clone has more than one count but fewer than ten. This chain joins TRBV4-3 and TRBJ2-2; TRBD1 aligns across 8 bases. CDR3 size: 16 residues. In germline, CDR1 is LGHNA, CDR2 YSLEER. The V and J ends lost 0 bases and 5 bases, in that order; junction bases with no gene match: 5. Written as DNA, the CDR3 is TGCGCCAGCAGCCAAGAATTGCAGGGGGCGACCGGGGAGCTGTTTTTT. Its translation: CASSQELQGATGELFF.

This sequence joins TRBV20-1 and TRBJ1-1; TRBD1 matches at 7 bases. The CDR3 spans 11 residues. V shed 4 bases, J shed 11 bases, and the junction held 7 bases outside the gene matches. Germline lookup yields CDR1 DFQATT and CDR2 SNEGSKA (reference sequence). DNA of the CDR3: TGCAGTGCTACTATACAGGGGTTCGCTTTCTTT. Translation gives CSATIQGFAFF.

The chain combines TRBV2 with TRBJ1-5; a weak D match, TRBD1 (6 bases). Germline V CDR1 and CDR2: SNHLY, FYNNEI. Trimming pared 7 bases from V and 2 bases from J, leaving 15 bases between. The CDR3 runs to 15 residues. CDR3 nucleotides: TGTGCCAGCAATAACGAGGGGGTAGGCAATCAGCCCCAGCATTTT. Protein product: CASNNEGVGNQPQHF.

V and J are TRBV19 and TRBJ2-2, with a tentative D call TRBD2 (5 bases). The V end lost 5 bases, the J end lost 1 base, and 8 bases lay between the germline ends. The germline V gene encodes CDR1 LNHDA and CDR2 SQIVND (reference sequence). This CDR3 has 14 residues. CDR3 loop: CASSLRGNTGELFF. The CDR3 DNA reads TGTGCCAGTAGTCTACGGGGGAACACCGGGGAGCTGTTTTTT.

V and J are TRBV7-8 and TRBJ1-4; 9 bases line up with TRBD1. V was clipped by 5 bases and J by 8 bases; unmatched bases: 9. The CDR3 is 15 amino acids. CDR1 SGHVS and CDR2 FQNEAQ come from the germline V gene. The DNA of the CDR3 is TGTGCCAGCAGCAGGGGGGACAGGGCGGAAGAAAAACTGTTTTTT. This codes for CASSRGDRAEEKLFF.

The CDR3, as DNA: TGTGCCAGCAATCTACAGGGGTATGGCTACACCTTC. Its translation: CASNLQGYGYTF. The chain has TRBV28 and TRBJ1-2, with TRBD1 matching over 7 bases. Germline-derived CDR1 and CDR2 are MDHEN and SYDVKM. This CDR3 is built from 12 residues. V gave up 7 bases and J gave up 5 bases; unmatched junction bases: 4.

The V and J genes are TRBV11-3 and TRBJ2-3, with 16 bases aligning to TRBD2. CDR1 is SGHNT and CDR2 is YENEEA in the germline V gene. Unmatched junction bases numbered 4, after V lost 4 bases and J lost 3 bases. This CDR3 spans 17 amino acids. CDR3 in amino acids: CASSSGLAGGMTDTQYF. In DNA form, the CDR3 reads TGTGCCAGCAGCTCGGGACTAGCGGGGGGGATGACAGATACGCAGTATTTT.

This chain connects TRBV5-1 to TRBJ2-6, with no clear D. V was shortened by 1 base and J by 0 bases, with 5 bases between the two germline ends. Per germline, CDR1 SGHRS and CDR2 YFSETQ. The CDR3 length is 15 residues. CDR3 in amino acids: CASSLISSGANVLTF. CDR3 sequence (DNA): TGCGCCAGCAGCTTGATAAGCTCTGGGGCCAACGTCCTGACTTTC.

The genes are TRBV28 and TRBJ2-7; D is possibly TRBD2 (5 bases). V lost 3 bases and J 7 bases, leaving 19 bases between the germline ends. There are 15 residues in the CDR3. Germline V gene data show CDR1 as MDHEN and CDR2 as SYDVKM. CDR3 DNA sequence: TGTGCCAGCAGTTTTCTAGACGGGATGTTTCGTGAGCAGTACTTC. The encoded protein is CASSFLDGMFREQYF. The full variable domain, in which reference TRBV28 and TRBJ2-7 provide the parts outside the CDR3, is DVKVTQSSRYLVKRTGEKVFLECVQDMDHENMFWYRQDPGLGLRLIYFSYDVKMKEKGDIPEGYSVSREKKERFSLILESASTNQTSMYLCASSFLDGMFREQYFGPGTRLTVT.